A selection of T cell receptor beta chains follows, all from one sample in a study of technical replicates of blood from several donors. Sequencing was performed with immunoSEQ multiplex PCR; in TCRdb, only in-frame clones are kept and a portion is missing. The table records about 80,000 clones, about 86% of them present only once. The source material was PBMCs. These receptors came from a human donor in good health. Some clones in this sample may be carry-over from other donors' samples. CDR3s include the opening cysteine and the closing phenylalanine or tryptophan. A D gene is named only where the DNA matches it firmly. Rows may omit the clone size; those that give it use once, few, many or a size class.

length,V,D,J,size,CDR3,DNA
15,TRBV27,.,TRBJ2-5,once,CASSLGGRRKETQYF,TGTGCCAGCAGCCTCGGCGGGCGTAGGAAGGAGACCCAGTACTTC
13,TRBV10-3,.,TRBJ1-5,.,CAISEAGGQPQHF,TGTGCCATCAGTGAGGCGGGAGGTCAGCCCCAGCATTTT
16,TRBV5-5,TRBD1,TRBJ1-2,.,CASSLVGTVVNYGYTF,TGTGCCAGCAGCTTGGTTGGGACAGTTGTAAACTATGGCTACACCTTC
13,TRBV6-5,TRBD2,TRBJ2-7,.,CASTDSGGGEQYF,TGTGCCAGCACCGATAGCGGGGGAGGCGAGCAGTACTTC
15,TRBV2,TRBD1,TRBJ2-1,.,CASSRGQGIYNEQFF,TGTGCCAGCAGTCGCGGACAGGGAATTTACAATGAGCAGTTCTTC
20,TRBV19,TRBD2,TRBJ2-6,.,CASSVDGLAGGSSGANVLTF,TGTGCCAGTAGTGTCGACGGACTAGCGGGGGGGAGCTCTGGGGCCAACGTCCTGACTTTC
15,TRBV5-6,.,TRBJ1-6,.,CASSLAGGQSSPLHF,TGTGCCAGCAGCTTGGCGGGGGGGCAGAGTTCACCCCTCCACTTT
16,TRBV6-6,TRBD2,TRBJ2-3,.,CASSSLAGGLSDTQYF,TGTGCCAGCAGTTCGCTAGCGGGGGGCCTGTCAGATACGCAGTATTTT
13,TRBV14,.,TRBJ1-2,.,CASSQGAPYGYTF,TGTGCCAGCAGCCAAGGGGCTCCCTATGGCTACACCTTC
16,TRBV5-1,TRBD2,TRBJ2-1,.,CASSLDGGGAVNEQFF,TGCGCCAGCAGCTTGGACGGCGGGGGGGCCGTGAATGAGCAGTTCTTC
14,TRBV25-1,.,TRBJ1-3,.,CASSVGQKGNTIYF,TGTGCCAGCAGTGTGGGACAAAAGGGAAACACCATATATTTT
15,TRBV2,TRBD2,TRBJ2-1,.,CASSKLAGGPGLQFF,TGTGCCAGCAGTAAACTAGCGGGGGGGCCAGGTTTACAGTTCTTC
12,TRBV5-4,.,TRBJ1-1,.,CASTIGGREAFF,TGTGCCAGCACTATCGGGGGGAGAGAAGCTTTCTTT
14,TRBV27,TRBD1,TRBJ2-7,.,CASRPGQGSYEQYF,TGTGCCAGCAGGCCGGGACAGGGCTCCTACGAGCAGTACTTC
14,TRBV13,.,TRBJ1-1,.,CASSAPGMNTEAFF,TGTGCCAGCAGCGCCCCGGGAATGAACACTGAAGCTTTCTTT
16,TRBV10-3,.,TRBJ1-4,.,CVISEPEEGTNEKLFF,TGTGTCATCAGTGAGCCCGAAGAGGGTACTAATGAAAAACTGTTTTTT
14,TRBV11-2,.,TRBJ2-2,.,CASSLMAVTGELFF,TGTGCCAGCAGCTTGATGGCGGTCACCGGGGAGCTGTTTTTT
14,TRBV15,.,TRBJ1-4,once,CATSRRQANEKLFF,TGTGCCACCAGCAGGAGACAGGCGAATGAAAAACTGTTTTTT
16,TRBV28,TRBD1,TRBJ2-2,.,CASSLGDRDNTGELFF,TGTGCCAGCAGTTTAGGGGACAGGGACAACACCGGGGAGCTGTTTTTT
13,TRBV6-5,.,TRBJ2-7,.,CASSYSRGYEQYF,TGTGCCAGCAGTTACTCCCGGGGATACGAGCAGTACTTC
15,TRBV15,.,TRBJ1-2,.,CATSRDLQGLWGYTF,TGTGCCACCAGCAGAGATCTGCAGGGTCTGTGGGGCTACACCTTC
17,TRBV7-9,.,TRBJ1-6,once,CASSRIGESSYNSPLHF,TGTGCCAGCAGCAGAATCGGTGAAAGTAGCTATAATTCACCCCTCCACTTT
19,TRBV11-3,.,TRBJ2-3,.,CASSDSGRSVRSSTDTQYF,TGTGCCAGCAGCGATAGCGGCAGGAGTGTGCGATCTAGCACAGATACGCAGTATTTT
13,TRBV5-4,.,TRBJ1-2,.,CASSLERGYGYTF,TGTGCCAGCAGCTTGGAACGGGGGTACGGCTACACCTTC
14,TRBV19,TRBD2,TRBJ2-1,.,CASNNLGTIHEQFF,TGTGCCAGTAACAATCTGGGGACTATCCATGAGCAGTTCTTC
14,TRBV19,.,TRBJ2-6,.,CASRTGTGANVLTF,TGTGCCAGTAGAACAGGGACCGGGGCCAACGTCCTGACTTTC
15,TRBV9,.,TRBJ1-2,.,CASSVGGNRGYGYTF,TGTGCCAGCAGCGTAGGGGGTAATCGGGGCTATGGCTACACCTTC
15,TRBV19,TRBD1,TRBJ1-2,.,CASSAETGVDYGYTF,TGTGCCAGTAGTGCTGAGACAGGGGTCGACTATGGCTACACCTTC
19,TRBV12-5,TRBD2,TRBJ2-3,.,CASGLSGGSRRFSTDTQYF,TGTGCTAGTGGTTTGAGCGGGGGGTCCCGTCGATTTAGCACAGATACGCAGTATTTT
15,TRBV18,.,TRBJ1-2,.,CASSPGGAANYGYTF,TGTGCCAGCTCACCAGGGGGGGCCGCTAACTATGGCTACACCTTC
14,TRBV25-1,.,TRBJ2-7,.,CASRETGFPYEQYF,TGTGCCAGCAGAGAAACCGGGTTCCCCTACGAGCAGTACTTC
13,TRBV14,.,TRBJ2-7,.,CASSQDRGTGQYF,TGTGCCAGCAGCCAAGATAGGGGAACTGGGCAGTACTTC
15,TRBV4-2,.,TRBJ2-2,.,CASRAVGVGTGELFF,TGTGCCAGCAGGGCGGTCGGGGTAGGGACCGGGGAGCTGTTTTTT
15,TRBV30,TRBD2,TRBJ2-7,.,CAWSVGLATTYEQYF,TGTGCCTGGAGTGTCGGACTAGCGACAACCTACGAGCAGTACTTC
18,TRBV13,TRBD2,TRBJ2-3,.,CASSLRSGRAGSRDTQYF,TGTGCCAGCAGCTTAAGAAGCGGGAGGGCCGGTAGTAGAGATACGCAGTATTTT
12,TRBV11-3,TRBD1,TRBJ1-2,.,CASSSGGDGYTF,TGTGCCAGCAGTTCAGGGGGCGATGGCTACACCTTC
17,TRBV7-9,TRBD2,TRBJ2-3,few,CASSRTATSGYTDTQYF,TGTGCCAGCAGCCGCACCGCGACTAGCGGGTACACAGATACGCAGTATTTT
17,TRBV4-3,.,TRBJ1-4,.,CASSQGWARGLNEKLFF,TGCGCCAGCAGCCAAGGGTGGGCCCGGGGACTTAATGAAAAACTGTTTTTT
16,TRBV5-4,TRBD2,TRBJ2-1,once,CASSAKTSGRGNEQFF,TGTGCCAGCAGCGCCAAGACTAGCGGGAGGGGAAATGAGCAGTTCTTC
13,TRBV2,.,TRBJ1-4,few,CASLGPRGEKLFF,TGTGCCAGCCTAGGACCGAGGGGGGAAAAACTGTTTTTT
14,TRBV5-1,.,TRBJ1-1,.,CASSLETGYTEAFF,TGCGCCAGCAGCTTGGAAACAGGTTACACTGAAGCTTTCTTT
16,TRBV18,TRBD2,TRBJ2-5,.,CASSPSREGFQETQYF,TGTGCCAGCTCACCAAGCCGGGAGGGTTTCCAAGAGACCCAGTACTTC
15,TRBV13,TRBD1,TRBJ1-6,few,CASSFTGARNSPLHF,TGTGCCAGCAGCTTCACAGGGGCGCGTAATTCACCCCTCCACTTT
15,TRBV6-5,.,TRBJ1-4,.,CASSRNTVPSEKLFF,TGTGCCAGCAGTCGGAATACAGTACCTTCCGAAAAACTGTTTTTT
17,TRBV18,.,TRBJ2-2,.,CASSPRLASANTGELFF,TGTGCCAGCTCACCCCGGTTGGCCAGCGCGAACACCGGGGAGCTGTTTTTT
14,TRBV5-1,.,TRBJ1-4,.,CASSLEQGREKLFF,TGCGCCAGCAGCTTGGAACAGGGACGTGAAAAACTGTTTTTT
15,TRBV4-1,TRBD1,TRBJ1-2,.,CASSQRQGLNYGYTF,TGCGCCAGCAGCCAGCGACAGGGGCTGAACTATGGCTACACCTTC
15,TRBV27,TRBD2,TRBJ2-3,once,CASSLFGGGGDTQYF,TGTGCCAGCAGTTTATTCGGGGGGGGCGGAGATACGCAGTATTTT
17,TRBV28,.,TRBJ1-2,.,CASNPLVRGSEVYGYTF,TGTGCCAGCAACCCTCTCGTCCGGGGTTCAGAGGTCTATGGCTACACCTTC
15,TRBV6-1,.,TRBJ2-4,.,CASSEFSWSKNIQYF,TGTGCCAGCAGTGAATTTAGCTGGTCCAAAAACATTCAGTACTTC